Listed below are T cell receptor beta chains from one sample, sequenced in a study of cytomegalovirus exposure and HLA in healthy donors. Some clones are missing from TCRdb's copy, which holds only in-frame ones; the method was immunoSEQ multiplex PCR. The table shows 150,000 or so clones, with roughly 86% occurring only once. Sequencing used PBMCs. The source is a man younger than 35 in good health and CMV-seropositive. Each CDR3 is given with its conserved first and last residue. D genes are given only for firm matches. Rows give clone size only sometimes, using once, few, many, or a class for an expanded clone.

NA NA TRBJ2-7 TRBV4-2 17 CASSQDAATGHGGEQYF TGTGCCAGCAGCCAAGATGCGGCAACAGGACACGGGGGAGAGCAGTACTTC
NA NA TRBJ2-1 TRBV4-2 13 CASSHRVDNEQFF TGTGCCAGCAGCCACAGGGTCGACAATGAGCAGTTCTTC
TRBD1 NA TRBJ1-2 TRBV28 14 CASRDSGQGRGYTF TGTGCCAGCAGGGACTCGGGACAGGGGCGTGGCTACACCTTC
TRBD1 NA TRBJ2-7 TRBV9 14 CASSGTGDTYEQYF TGTGCCAGCAGTGGGACAGGGGACACCTACGAGCAGTACTTC
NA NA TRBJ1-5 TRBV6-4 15 CASSAFYGRGKPQHF TGTGCCAGCAGTGCCTTTTACGGGCGGGGGAAGCCCCAGCATTTT
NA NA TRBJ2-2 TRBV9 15 CASSVDRAGTGELFF TGTGCCAGCAGCGTAGACAGGGCGGGCACCGGGGAGCTGTTTTTT
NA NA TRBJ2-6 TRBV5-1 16 CASSLPQYSGANVLTF TGCGCCAGCAGCTTACCTCAGTACTCTGGGGCCAACGTCCTGACTTTC
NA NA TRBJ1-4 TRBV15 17 CATSRPQTRTTNEKLFF TGTGCCACCAGCAGACCCCAGACACGCACAACTAATGAAAAACTGTTTTTT
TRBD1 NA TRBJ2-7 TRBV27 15 CASSLSGTASYEQYF TGTGCCAGCAGTTTATCCGGGACAGCCTCATACGAGCAGTACTTC
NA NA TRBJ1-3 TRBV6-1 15 CASSEEGSAGNTIYF TGTGCCAGCAGTGAAGAGGGGTCAGCTGGAAACACCATATATTTT
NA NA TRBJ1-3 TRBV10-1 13 CASSLPSTRGRDF TGCGCCAGCAGCCTACCTTCGACTCGGGGGAGGGATTTT
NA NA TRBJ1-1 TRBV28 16 CAAKHAGATMNTEAFF TGTGCCGCTAAACACGCAGGGGCGACAATGAACACTGAAGCTTTCTTT
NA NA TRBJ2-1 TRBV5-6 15 CASSLFAGPYNEQFF TGTGCCAGCAGCTTGTTCGCGGGCCCCTACAATGAGCAGTTCTTC
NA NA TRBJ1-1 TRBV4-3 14 CASSQNRASPEAFF TGCGCCAGCAGCCAAAACAGGGCATCCCCTGAAGCTTTCTTT
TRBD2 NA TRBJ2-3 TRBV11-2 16 CASSFIGLASTDTQYF TGTGCCAGCAGCTTTATCGGACTAGCGAGCACAGATACGCAGTATTTT
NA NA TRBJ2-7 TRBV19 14 CASSSGGGAYEQYF TGTGCCAGTAGTAGTGGTGGAGGTGCGTACGAGCAGTACTTC
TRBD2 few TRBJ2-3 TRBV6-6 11 CASTPGGRWYF TGTGCCAGCACCCCGGGGGGTCGCTGGTATTTT
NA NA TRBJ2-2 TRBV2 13 CASRTGSTGELFF TGTGCCTCACGGACGGGGTCCACCGGGGAGCTGTTTTTT
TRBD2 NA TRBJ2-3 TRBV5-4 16 CASSLSLAGVSDTQYF TGTGCCAGCAGCTTGAGCTTAGCGGGAGTTTCAGATACGCAGTATTTT
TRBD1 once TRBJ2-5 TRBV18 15 CASSPPGTGTETQYF TGTGCCAGCTCACCGCCCGGGACAGGGACAGAGACCCAGTACTTC
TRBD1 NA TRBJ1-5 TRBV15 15 CATRQGVSSNQPQHF TGTGCCACCCGGCAGGGGGTCTCGAGCAATCAGCCCCAGCATTTT
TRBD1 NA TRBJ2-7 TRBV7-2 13 CASSSKAADREYF TGTGCCAGCAGCTCAAAGGCCGCTGACAGGGAGTACTTC
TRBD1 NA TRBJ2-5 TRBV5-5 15 CASSRPGTDQETQYF TGTGCCAGCAGCCGCCCGGGGACAGACCAAGAGACCCAGTACTTC
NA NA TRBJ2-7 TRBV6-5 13 CASSPTAAGEQYF TGTGCCAGCAGTCCTACCGCGGCGGGCGAGCAGTACTTC
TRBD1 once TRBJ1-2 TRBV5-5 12 CASRGQGVGYTF TGTGCCAGCAGGGGACAGGGAGTGGGCTACACCTTC
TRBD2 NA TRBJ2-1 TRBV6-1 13 CASSGEGYREQFF TGTGCCAGCAGTGGGGAGGGTTATAGAGAGCAGTTCTTC
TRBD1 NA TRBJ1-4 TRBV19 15 CASSIGTGENEKLFF TGTGCCAGTAGTATAGGCACAGGGGAAAATGAAAAACTGTTTTTT
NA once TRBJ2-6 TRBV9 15 CASSAQVTGANVLTF TGTGCCAGCAGCGCACAAGTGACTGGGGCCAACGTCCTGACTTTC
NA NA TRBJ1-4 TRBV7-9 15 CASSLVPPDPEKLFF TGTGCCAGCAGCTTAGTCCCGCCAGATCCTGAAAAACTGTTTTTT
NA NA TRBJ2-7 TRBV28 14 CASSDSGTPYEQYF TGTGCCAGCAGCGATTCCGGGACACCTTACGAGCAGTACTTC
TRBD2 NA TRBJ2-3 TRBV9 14 CASSPGTSWDTQYF TGTGCCAGCAGCCCCGGGACTAGCTGGGATACGCAGTATTTT
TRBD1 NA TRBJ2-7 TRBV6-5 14 CASSYVLAGGEQYF TGTGCCAGCAGTTACGTATTGGCAGGGGGCGAGCAGTACTTC
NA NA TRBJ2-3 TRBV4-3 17 CASSQLLAPRGTDTQYF TGCGCCAGCAGCCAATTACTAGCCCCTAGGGGCACAGATACGCAGTATTTT
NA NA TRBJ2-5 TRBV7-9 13 CASSSSGQETQYF TGTGCCAGCAGCTCGAGCGGGCAAGAGACCCAGTACTTC
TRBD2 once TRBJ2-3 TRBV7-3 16 CASSSTPAGGTDTQYF TGTGCCAGCAGCTCTACACCGGCGGGGGGCACAGATACGCAGTATTTT
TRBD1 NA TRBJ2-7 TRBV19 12 CASSRDRYEQYF TGTGCCAGTAGTCGGGACAGGTACGAGCAGTACTTC
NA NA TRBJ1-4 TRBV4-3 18 CASSPDGPEDGEGEKLFF TGCGCCAGCAGCCCAGACGGTCCCGAGGACGGGGAGGGGGAAAAACTGTTTTTT
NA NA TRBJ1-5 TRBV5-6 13 CASSSGGNQPQHF TGTGCCAGCAGCTCAGGGGGCAATCAGCCCCAGCATTTT
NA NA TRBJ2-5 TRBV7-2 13 CASSLVFQETQYF TGTGCCAGCAGCCTCGTATTCCAAGAGACCCAGTACTTC
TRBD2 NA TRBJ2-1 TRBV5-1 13 CASSKGLVNEQFF TGCGCCAGCAGCAAAGGACTAGTTAATGAGCAGTTCTTC
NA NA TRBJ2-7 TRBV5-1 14 CASSLPGNPSGQYF TGCGCCAGCAGCTTGCCGGGGAATCCTTCCGGGCAGTACTTC
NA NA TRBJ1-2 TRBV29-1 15 CSVVTTGLPPYGYTF TGCAGCGTTGTTACGACAGGCCTCCCACCCTATGGCTACACCTTC
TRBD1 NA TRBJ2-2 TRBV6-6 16 CASSYLGTANTGELFF TGTGCCAGCAGTTACCTAGGGACAGCAAACACCGGGGAGCTGTTTTTT
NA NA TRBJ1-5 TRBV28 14 CASIMGGATGPQHF TGTGCCAGCATTATGGGAGGGGCTACAGGGCCCCAGCATTTT
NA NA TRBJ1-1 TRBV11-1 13 CASSLRVGTEAFF TGTGCCAGCAGCTTACGGGTGGGCACTGAAGCTTTCTTT
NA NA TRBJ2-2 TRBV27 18 CASSYLVTGLSNTGELFF TGTGCCAGCAGCTATTTAGTCACAGGTCTGTCGAACACCGGGGAGCTGTTTTTT
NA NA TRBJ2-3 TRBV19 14 CASSIRGSTDTQYF TGTGCCAGTAGTATCCGGGGGAGCACAGATACGCAGTATTTT
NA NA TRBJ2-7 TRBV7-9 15 CASSLGSKSSYEQYF TGTGCCAGCAGCTTAGGGAGCAAGAGCTCCTACGAGCAGTACTTC
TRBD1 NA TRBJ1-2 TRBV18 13 CASSGGTVPGYTF TGTGCCAGCTCAGGGGGGACAGTCCCTGGCTACACCTTC
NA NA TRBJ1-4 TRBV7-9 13 CASSSLGEEKLFF TGTGCCAGCAGCTCCCTGGGAGAAGAAAAACTGTTTTTT
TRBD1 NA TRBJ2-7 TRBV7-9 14 CASKKGQSSYEQYF TGTGCCAGCAAAAAGGGACAGAGCTCCTACGAGCAGTACTTC
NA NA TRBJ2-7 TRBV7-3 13 CASSALPGYEQYF TGTGCCAGCAGCGCCCTCCCGGGTTACGAGCAGTACTTC
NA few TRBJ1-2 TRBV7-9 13 CASRAAGAHGYTF TGTGCCAGCAGGGCGGCGGGGGCCCATGGCTACACCTTC
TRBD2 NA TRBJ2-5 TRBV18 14 CASSPPLAGETQYF TGTGCCAGCTCACCACCTCTAGCGGGAGAGACCCAGTACTTC